The sample holds one count of the clone carrying this T cell receptor (beta chain). Per the study methods: Counts of nucleated cells, estimated from reference gene primer amplification, were obtained. TCRdb's table, derived via immunoSEQ multiplex PCR, lists solely in-frame clones and lacks some. D and trimming come from the DNA, and the V and J calls and clone size come from that table. The sample shows some 40,000 clones, 84% of them seen only once. CDR1 is LNHNV and CDR2 is YYDKDF in the germline V gene (reference sequence). The CDR3 runs to 17 residues. V was shortened by 1 base and J by 8 bases, with 21 bases between the two germline ends. This entry comes from a study of blood T cell repertoires in COVID-19. Study-level information: The samples span acute and convalescent COVID-19 from the United States, Italy and Spain. PBMCs, B-cell-depleted T cells, or T cells were the source of the cDNA or gDNA that made up the material.

Sequenced sample: peripheral blood. The chain couples TRBV15 to TRBJ1-3; D gene uncertain. This TCR came from a man aged 50 or older with active or convalescent COVID-19. CDR3 amino acids: CATSRVWRESGQDTIYF. CDR3 sequence (DNA): TGTGCCACCAGCAGAGTATGGAGGGAATCCGGTCAGGACACCATATATTTT.